Below are 8 T cell receptor beta chains sequenced from a single sample in a study of cytotoxic CD8 clonotypes in ibrutinib-treated CLL. Clones were sequenced by immunoSEQ multiplex PCR, and TCRdb holds only the in-frame ones, with some missing. The sample lists 130,000 or so clones; 80% to 90% were seen once. This sample comprised PBMCs, obtained after 24 months of ibrutinib treatment. The receptors come from a human donor with chronic lymphocytic leukemia.

This chain connects TRBV5-4 to TRBJ2-5, with D perhaps matching TRBD1 (6 bases). V was cut by 3 bases and J by 5 bases, with 17 bases left in between. The germline V gene has CDR1 SGHNT and CDR2 YYREEE (reference sequence). The CDR3 spans 15 residues. The CDR3 reads CASSSRDTAWETQYF. In nucleotides, the CDR3 is TGTGCCAGCAGCTCCCGGGACACCGCTTGGGAGACCCAGTACTTC.

The rearrangement links TRBV5-3 to TRBJ2-4, with TRBD1 as a possible D gene (5 bases). TRBV5-3 is flagged as an ORF with uncertain function. This CDR3 spans 13 amino acids. The germline V and J ends were trimmed by 6 bases and 3 bases, with 10 bases remaining between them. The CDR3, as DNA: TGTGCCAGAAAAGGGGTAGGCAAAAACATTCAGTACTTC. It encodes CARKGVGKNIQYF.

The chain is built from TRBV6-1 and TRBJ1-2; no clear D. Trimming took 1 base from V and 8 from J, leaving 11 bases between them. The CDR3 contains 13 residues. Per the germline V gene, CDR1 is MNHNS and CDR2 is SASEGT. Here the CDR3 reads CASSEGAVGGYTF. In DNA, the CDR3 is TGTGCCAGCAGTGAAGGGGCAGTGGGGGGCTACACCTTC.

V gene TRBV18 combines with J gene TRBJ1-1; D not resolved. Germline CDR1 and CDR2: KGHSH and LQKENI. V dropped 2 bases and J dropped 1 base, with 5 bases sitting between them. CDR3 length equals 13 residues. The CDR3 DNA is TGTGCCAGCTCACCAGACCAGAACACTGAAGCTTTCTTT. Residues: CASSPDQNTEAFF. The variable domain in full, completed from reference TRBV18 and TRBJ1-1, reads NAGVMQNPRHLVRRRGQEARLRCSPMKGHSHVYWYRQLPEEGLKFMVYLQKENIIDESGMPKERFSAEFPKEGPSILRIQQVVRGDSAAYFCASSPDQNTEAFFGQGTRLTVV.

The V and J genes are TRBV7-9 and TRBJ1-2, with D uncertain. The CDR3 spans 11 residues. Germline V gene lookup returns CDR1 SEHNR and CDR2 FQNEAQ (reference sequence). The V and J ends lost 5 bases and 8 bases respectively, with 9 bases between them. The chain's CDR3 is CASSLEEGYTF. In DNA, the CDR3 is TGTGCCAGCAGCCTAGAGGAAGGCTACACCTTC.

The chain links TRBV11-2 to TRBJ2-7; the D is unclear. The CDR3 is 11 residues long. Per germline, CDR1 SGHAT and CDR2 FQNNGV. V lost 4 bases and J 5 bases, leaving 6 bases between the germline ends. The chain's CDR3 is CASSSTDEQYF. DNA for the CDR3: TGTGCCAGCAGCTCGACGGACGAGCAGTACTTC. The full variable domain, its missing parts supplied by reference TRBV11-2 and TRBJ2-7, is EAGVAQSPRYKIIEKRQSVAFWCNPISGHATLYWYQQILGQGPKLLIQFQNNGVVDDSQLPKDRFSAERLKGVDSTLKIQPAKLEDSAVYLCASSSTDEQYFGPGTRLTVT.

The chain uses TRBV7-2 and TRBJ1-3, with D tentatively TRBD1 (6 bases). Trimming removed 3 bases at V and 4 bases at J, with 10 bases between. This CDR3 has 14 residues. Germline V lookup: CDR1 SGHTA, CDR2 FQGNSA. CDR3 bases: TGTGCCAGCAGCTTTTCTGGGGGCGGAAACACCATATATTTT. Translated: CASSFSGGGNTIYF.

Concerning this clone: Other DNA sequences of this sample code for an identical CDR3. V gene TRBV9 combines with J gene TRBJ2-5; D remains ambiguous. From germline, CDR1 is SGDLS and CDR2 YYNGEE. Trimming stripped 0 bases from V and 3 bases from J, with 6 bases between. There are 13 residues in the CDR3. The CDR3 region is CASSVGGEETQYF. As DNA, the CDR3 is TGTGCCAGCAGCGTAGGAGGAGAAGAGACCCAGTACTTC.